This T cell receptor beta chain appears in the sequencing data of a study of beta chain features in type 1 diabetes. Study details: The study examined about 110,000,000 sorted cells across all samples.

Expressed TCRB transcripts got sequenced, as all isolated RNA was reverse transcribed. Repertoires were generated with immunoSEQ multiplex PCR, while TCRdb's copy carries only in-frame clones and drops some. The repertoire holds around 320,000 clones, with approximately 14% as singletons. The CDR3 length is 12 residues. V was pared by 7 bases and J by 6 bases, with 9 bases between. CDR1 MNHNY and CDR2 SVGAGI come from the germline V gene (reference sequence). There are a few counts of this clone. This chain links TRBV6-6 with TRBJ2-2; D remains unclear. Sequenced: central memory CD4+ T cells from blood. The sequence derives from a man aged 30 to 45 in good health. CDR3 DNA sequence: TGTGCCAGCATTTCGGAGCCCGGGGAGCTGTTTTTT. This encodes CASISEPGELFF.